A selection of T cell receptor beta chains follows, all from one sample in a study of blood T cell repertoires in COVID-19. Here immunoSEQ multiplex PCR was the method, and the copy in TCRdb shows in-frame clones only, minus some. Of 120,000 or so clones in the sample, 81% were seen once. What was sequenced was peripheral blood. The receptors shown here come from a man younger than 45 with COVID-19, enrolled during active disease. The CDR3 runs from the conserved cysteine through the conserved F or W.

v_call cdr3_length cdr3_aa
TRBV4-3 17 CASSRGSYGSSTDTQYF
TRBV6-5 13 CASRGQGRDTQYF
TRBV3-1/TRBV3-2 15 CASSSGTGGLTEAFF
TRBV11-3 15 CASSQGLAYSYEQYF
TRBV9 17 CASSARLAGGNTGELFF
TRBV28 14 CASSFNGGAYEQYF
TRBV5-6 14 CASSSRQGMTEAFF
TRBV10-3 13 CAISREDNQPQHF
TRBV29-1 14 CSVEASDRAGEQYF
TRBV7-9 15 CASSTRTGEGEKLFF
TRBV6-5 15 CASSYGGTRNTEAFF